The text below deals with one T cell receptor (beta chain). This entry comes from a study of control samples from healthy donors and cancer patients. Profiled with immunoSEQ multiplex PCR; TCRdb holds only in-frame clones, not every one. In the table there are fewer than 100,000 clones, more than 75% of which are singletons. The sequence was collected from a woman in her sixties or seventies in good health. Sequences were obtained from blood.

CDR3: CASGVLEGAFF. CDR3 DNA: TGTGCCAGTGGGGTTCTTGAGGGAGCTTTCTTT. The V call is TRBV19, the J call TRBJ1-1; D is unclear. CDR1 is LNHDA and CDR2 is SQIVND in the germline V gene (reference sequence). V was cut by 8 bases and J by 10 bases, with 14 bases left in between. The CDR3 spans 11 residues.